This T cell receptor beta chain appears in the sequencing data of a study of T cell responses to AZD1222 COVID-19 vaccine. On the study more broadly: Combined were second doses at about 4 or about 12 weeks. Overall study findings and caveats: White British ancestry dominated among donors, who included more females, and clonal diversity was possibly underestimated. Only six people who got AZD1222 tested seropositive at baseline.

Clones were read by immunoSEQ multiplex PCR, and TCRdb kept only the in-frame ones, dropping some. Among 150,000 to 200,000 clones listed, 70% to 90% were seen once. Trimming pared 4 bases from V and 1 base from J, leaving 7 bases between. Germline CDR1 SNHLY, CDR2 FYNNEI. There are 14 residues in the CDR3. Concerning this clone: Its antigen is still unknown.

The genes are TRBV2 and TRBJ2-2; D remains unclear. This receptor was identified in an adult in good health. This specimen consisted of peripheral blood, obtained on day 0 of AZD1222 vaccination. CDR3 sequence: CASSVGGNTGELFF. CDR3 bases: TGTGCCAGCAGTGTAGGCGGGAACACCGGGGAGCTGTTTTTT.